The 9 T cell receptor beta chains below come from one sample, sequenced in a study of T cell responses to AZD1222 COVID-19 vaccine. The method was immunoSEQ multiplex PCR; TCRdb's version includes in-frame clones alone and lacks a portion of them. The profile shows 110,000 to 150,000 clones, more than 85% of them singletons. This specimen consisted of peripheral blood, obtained on day 0 of AZD1222 vaccination. The receptors derive from an adult in good health.

This chain links TRBV7-2 with TRBJ2-2, with D maybe TRBD2 (8 bases). Trimming cost V 1 base and J 5 bases, with 17 bases left between them. CDR1 is SGHTA, CDR2 FQGNSA, per germline. The CDR3 spans 17 residues. The CDR3 bases are TGTGCCAGCAGCTTAGTCTTTCGGGAGGGACAGACCGGGGAGCTGTTTTTT. Its translation: CASSLVFREGQTGELFF.

This chain links TRBV12-3 or TRBV12-4 with TRBJ1-5, with D maybe TRBD1 (6 bases). This CDR3 region has 13 residues. The V gene lost 9 bases and the J gene lost 0 bases, with 9 bases spanning the gap. The CDR3 reads CASWTVSNQPQHF. In DNA, the CDR3 is TGTGCCAGTTGGACAGTTAGCAATCAGCCCCAGCATTTT.

This clone was detected only once. V usage is TRBV7-6 and J usage is TRBJ1-5; D perhaps matches TRBD1 (5 bases). CDR3 length: 14 amino acids. Looked up from germline, CDR1 is SGHVS and CDR2 is FNYEAQ. V lost 1 base and J lost 6, with 10 bases in between. DNA of the CDR3: TGTGCCAGCAGCTTAGGTGGGGGAAGTCAGCCCCAGCATTTT. This codes for CASSLGGGSQPQHF.

The rearrangement joins TRBV9 to TRBJ2-7; TRBD2 is a possible D gene (5 bases). V lost 0 bases and J 2 bases, leaving 12 bases between the germline ends. Germline assignment: CDR1 SGDLS and CDR2 YYNGEE. The CDR3 length is 15 residues. The CDR3 DNA sequence: TGTGCCAGCAGCGTAGGTGCGGGTCAGGCCTACGAGCAGTACTTC. This gives the protein CASSVGAGQAYEQYF.

The rearrangement uses TRBV28 and TRBJ1-1; no firm D call. Trimming shortened V by 6 bases and J by 2 bases, and 13 bases separated the two germline ends. CDR1 is MDHEN and CDR2 is SYDVKM in the germline V gene. The CDR3 has 14 amino acids. The CDR3 coding sequence is TGTGCCAGCAGGGGGAGGAGACTAAACACTGAAGCTTTCTTT. Protein product: CASRGRRLNTEAFF.

The CDR3 is CASSERGTNEKLFF. Written as DNA, the CDR3 is TGTGCCAGCAGTGAAAGGGGGACTAATGAAAAACTGTTTTTT. The rearrangement joins TRBV6-1 to TRBJ1-4; D may be TRBD1 (6 bases). Germline V gives CDR1 MNHNS, CDR2 SASEGT. V lost 2 bases, J lost 2 bases, and 6 bases lay in between. The CDR3 spans 14 residues.

This chain uses TRBV29-1 with TRBJ2-4; D tentatively reads TRBD1 or TRBD2 (5 bases each). With 4 bases removed from V and 0 bases from J, the gap between germline ends came to 7 bases. Germline assignment: CDR1 SQVTM and CDR2 ANQGSEA. This CDR3 has 13 amino acids. For the CDR3, the DNA is TGCAGCGTTGCGGGGACAGCCAAAAACATTCAGTACTTC. Its translation is CSVAGTAKNIQYF.

The rearrangement links TRBV12-5 to TRBJ2-5; D uncertain. The germline gives CDR1 LGHNT, CDR2 FRNRAP. This CDR3 has 14 residues. Deletions cut 4 bases from V and 1 base from J, with 10 bases between. The CDR3 region is CASGSVGFQETQYF. CDR3 coding DNA: TGTGCTAGTGGTTCGGTGGGGTTCCAAGAGACCCAGTACTTC.

The chain couples TRBV2 to TRBJ1-2; weak D call: TRBD1 (5 bases). This CDR3 has 13 residues. From germline, CDR1 is SNHLY and CDR2 FYNNEI. V lost 4 bases and J lost 8, with 14 bases in between. The CDR3 reads CASSGGRMQGYTF. CDR3 coding DNA: TGTGCCAGCAGTGGGGGACGGATGCAAGGCTACACCTTC.